This TCR beta chain was obtained from a study of regulatory T cells in long-lasting Graves disease. Sequencing libraries for TCR beta were prepared with iRepertoire HTBI primers and Arm-PCR of CDR3 regions. MiXCR, run by TCRdb on the multiplex PCR reads, gives a single entry per CDR3 protein. In the table there are roughly 410,000 distinct CDR3 sequences, over 14% of which are singletons. V trimming: 4 bases; J trimming: 0 bases; junction bases outside the gene matches: 12. The CDR3 consists of 18 residues. The V gene's germline CDR1 is SGHRS and CDR2 YFSETQ. Documented time point: newly diagnosed GD, antithyroid drugs for less than 3 months. The TCR library was made from RNA that had been extracted from PBMCs in TRIzol. The same sample was also used in a study of T cells in Graves' hyperthyroidism and ophthalmopathy.

Sequences were derived from peripheral blood mononuclear cells (PBMCs), sampled at new diagnosis, from a patient treated with antithyroid drugs. J is TRBJ1-4 and V is TRBV5-1; 7 nucleotides agree with TRBD1. This TCR was recovered from a woman aged 40 to 50 with Graves disease. Written as DNA, the CDR3 is TGCGCCAGCAGCGTTAATCGGGACAGACTGGCAACTAATGAAAAACTGTTTTTT. This codes for CASSVNRDRLATNEKLFF. The complete variable domain, with remaining parts taken from reference TRBV5-1 and TRBJ1-4, reads KAGVTQTPRYLIKTRGQQVTLSCSPISGHRSVSWYQQTPGQGLQFLFEYFSETQRNKGNFPGRFSGRQFSNSRSEMNVSTLELGDSALYLCASSVNRDRLATNEKLFFGSGTQLSVL.